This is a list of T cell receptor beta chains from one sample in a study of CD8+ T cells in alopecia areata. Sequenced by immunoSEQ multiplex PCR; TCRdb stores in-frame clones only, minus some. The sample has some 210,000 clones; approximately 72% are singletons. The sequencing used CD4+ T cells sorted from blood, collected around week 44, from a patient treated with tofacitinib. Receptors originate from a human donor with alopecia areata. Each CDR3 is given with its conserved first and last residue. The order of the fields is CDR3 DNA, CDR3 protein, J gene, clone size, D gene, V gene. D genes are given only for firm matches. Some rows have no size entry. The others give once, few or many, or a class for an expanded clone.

TGTGCCAGCAGTGAAGGGTTTGGCTACACCTTC	CASSEGFGYTF	TRBJ1-2	-	-	TRBV2
TGCAGCGTGAGGACTAGCGCCCGCAATGAGCAGTTCTTC	CSVRTSARNEQFF	TRBJ2-1	few	TRBD2	TRBV29-1
TGTGCCTGGAGCTTTGGCGGGGGGGCCCAAGAGACCCAGTACTTC	CAWSFGGGAQETQYF	TRBJ2-5	-	TRBD2	TRBV30
TGTGCCACCGTGGGGGGGCGGTCCTACAATGAGCAGTTCTTC	CATVGGRSYNEQFF	TRBJ2-1	-	-	TRBV6-1
TGTGCCAGCAGCCAAGATCCCGCAGGAAGGTCACCCCTCCACTTT	CASSQDPAGRSPLHF	TRBJ1-6	many	-	TRBV14
TGTGCCAGCAGTGTTACCACCATCACAGATACGCAGTATTTT	CASSVTTITDTQYF	TRBJ2-3	-	-	TRBV6-1
TGTGCCTGGAAGGACTATCGAACAGATACGCAGTATTTT	CAWKDYRTDTQYF	TRBJ2-3	-	-	TRBV30
TGTGCCACCAGTATAAGAGGGAGGCCCCAAGAGACCCAGTACTTC	CATSIRGRPQETQYF	TRBJ2-5	-	-	TRBV15
TGTGCCAGCAGCTTAGACTTTACTACCGGGGAGCTGTTTTTT	CASSLDFTTGELFF	TRBJ2-2	-	-	TRBV7-2
TGTGCCAGCAGCCCACTGACAGGGAACACTGAAGCTTTCTTT	CASSPLTGNTEAFF	TRBJ1-1	-	-	TRBV6-5
TGTGCCAGCTCATCTTATACCGGGACAGGGGCCTCGAGGGGCTACACCTTC	CASSSYTGTGASRGYTF	TRBJ1-2	-	TRBD1	TRBV18
TGCAGTGTTTTCCGGGACGGTGTTATAGATTTT	CSVFRDGVIDF	TRBJ2-3	-	-	TRBV20-1
TGTGCCAGCAGCCCAGAGGCGGGGGACAATCAGCCCCAGCATTTT	CASSPEAGDNQPQHF	TRBJ1-5	-	-	TRBV7-2
TGCAGCGCGGGTAGTATGAACACTGAAGCTTTCTTT	CSAGSMNTEAFF	TRBJ1-1	-	-	TRBV29-1
TGTGCCAGCAGCCCACGGACAGGGAGGTCCTACGAGCAGTACTTC	CASSPRTGRSYEQYF	TRBJ2-7	-	TRBD1	TRBV9
TGCAGCGCCGAGACAGGGAGAGGACAGCCCCAGCATTTT	CSAETGRGQPQHF	TRBJ1-5	-	TRBD1	TRBV29-1
TGTGCCTGGGGAATGGCTGGCACCCTCTTCCTCCACTTT	CAWGMAGTLFLHF	TRBJ1-6	-	-	TRBV30
TGTGCCAGCAGCTCAGGGGTCCTCTATGGCTACACCTTC	CASSSGVLYGYTF	TRBJ1-2	-	-	TRBV7-9
TGCGCCAGCAGCCAAGACGTAGACAGTTCTGATTCCACTGAAGCTTTCTTT	CASSQDVDSSDSTEAFF	TRBJ1-1	-	-	TRBV4-1
TGTGCCAGTAGTATCGTACGGAACACTGAAGCTTTCTTT	CASSIVRNTEAFF	TRBJ1-1	-	-	TRBV19
TGCAGCGTTATCCCTGCAGGGGGCGAGCAGTACTTC	CSVIPAGGEQYF	TRBJ2-7	-	TRBD1	TRBV29-1
TGCGCCAGCAGCCAGGGGCGGGGAGGGGCCACAGATACGCAGTATTTT	CASSQGRGGATDTQYF	TRBJ2-3	-	TRBD2	TRBV4-3
TGTGCCAGTAGTAAAGGGTCCGCGAACACTGAAGCTTTCTTT	CASSKGSANTEAFF	TRBJ1-1	-	-	TRBV19
TGTGCCACCAGCAGAGTTGGTTTGGACTATGGCTACACCTTC	CATSRVGLDYGYTF	TRBJ1-2	-	-	TRBV15
TGTGCCAGCAGCTTAGTACCGGGCGGCTCTGGAAACACCATATATTTT	CASSLVPGGSGNTIYF	TRBJ1-3	once	-	TRBV11-2
TGTGCCTGGAGTTGGATAGGGAACACTGAAGCTTTCTTT	CAWSWIGNTEAFF	TRBJ1-1	-	-	TRBV30
TGCAGCGTCGTGACTGGGAGGACCTACGAGCAGTACTTC	CSVVTGRTYEQYF	TRBJ2-7	-	-	TRBV29-1
TGTGCCAGCACCGGGGATAACAATGAGCAGTTCTTC	CASTGDNNEQFF	TRBJ2-1	-	-	TRBV13
TGTGCCAGCAAGACGCAGGGGATGAACACTGAAGCTTTCTTT	CASKTQGMNTEAFF	TRBJ1-1	-	-	TRBV13
TGTGCCAGCAACCGGGGCGCCGCCACTGAAGCTTTCTTT	CASNRGAATEAFF	TRBJ1-1	-	-	TRBV2
TGTGCCAGCAGCGCGGGACTAGCGGGGGATGAGCAGTTCTTC	CASSAGLAGDEQFF	TRBJ2-1	-	TRBD2	TRBV9
TGCAGCGCCCTTCCAGTGGACGGCACAGATACGCAGTATTTT	CSALPVDGTDTQYF	TRBJ2-3	once	-	TRBV29-1
TGTGCCAGCTCACCGGGCTCCCGACAGGGCCATGGCACTGAAGCTTTCTTT	CASSPGSRQGHGTEAFF	TRBJ1-1	few	TRBD1	TRBV18
TGTGCCATCAGTACCAGTACCGCAGAATATGGCTACACCTTC	CAISTSTAEYGYTF	TRBJ1-2	-	-	TRBV10-3
TGTGCCAGCTCGGCCGGGACAGGGCTTAATCAGCCCCAGCATTTT	CASSAGTGLNQPQHF	TRBJ1-5	few	TRBD1	TRBV18
TGCGCCAGCAGCCAAGATCTCTGGGACGGGGCTTTCTTT	CASSQDLWDGAFF	TRBJ1-1	few	-	TRBV4-3
TGTGCCTGGACGGACACGGATAAAAACATTCAGTACTTC	CAWTDTDKNIQYF	TRBJ2-4	-	-	TRBV30
TGTGCCAGCAGCTTAGGGGGGACAGGCCTCAATCAGCCCCAGCATTTT	CASSLGGTGLNQPQHF	TRBJ1-5	-	TRBD1	TRBV7-2
TGTGCCAGCAGCCAAGATCTACTGTCGGGCGGGGGATTCACAGATACGCAGTATTTT	CASSQDLLSGGGFTDTQYF	TRBJ2-3	-	TRBD2	TRBV4-2
TGTGCCAGCAGCTCTCGGGGCGGCTACAATGAGCAGTTCTTC	CASSSRGGYNEQFF	TRBJ2-1	few	-	TRBV7-3